The present T cell receptor (beta chain) was sequenced within a study of PD-L1 blockade in urothelial cancer. On the study more broadly: The analyses of blood took place 3 weeks (second dose) and 6 weeks after treatment start. Counts from blood samples showed a median of roughly 140,000 T cells. Findings of the study overall: Blood TCR clonality below the median before treatment was a predictor of better survival.

A single count supports this clone. Its antigen is unidentified. Trimming stripped 6 bases from V and 3 bases from J, with 8 bases between. The CDR3 consists of 12 residues. The germline gives CDR1 SNHLY, CDR2 FYNNEI. What went into each PCR as a spike was synthetic TCR analog templates. Data came from immunoSEQ multiplex PCR; TCRdb stores just in-frame clones and leaves some out. Of roughly 24,000 clones listed, 70% to 90% are singletons. Sequenced material: PBMCs, taken around atezolizumab (anti-PD-L1) treatment. This rearrangement joins TRBV2 to TRBJ1-2, with D perhaps matching TRBD1 (6 bases). This TCR was recovered from a man in his sixties with urothelial cancer. Here the CDR3 DNA reads TGTGCCAGCAGGGGACAAGACTATGGCTACACCTTC. Translation: CASRGQDYGYTF.